The present T cell receptor beta chain was sequenced within a study of cytotoxic CD8 clonotypes in ibrutinib-treated CLL. Study-level background: The response samples were taken once patients had been treated for a median of 12 months, range 6 to 36. Study-level results: Baseline levels were approached again at progression, after clonality had risen at ibrutinib response. Sustained-remission patients were sampled at different times than progressing patients were.

In the case of this clone: Its antigen is still unknown.

With V trimmed by 6 bases and J by 7 bases, 14 bases remained unmatched. Germline CDR1 MNHEY, CDR2 SVGAGI. The CDR3 length is 15 residues. Sequenced by immunoSEQ multiplex PCR; TCRdb stores in-frame clones only, minus some. Among some 300,000 clones listed, more than 65% were seen once. This specimen consisted of PBMCs, obtained before ibrutinib treatment. The V call is TRBV6-5, the J call TRBJ1-2; 7 positions agree with TRBD1. The sequence came from a human donor with chronic lymphocytic leukemia. The CDR3: CASRTTLTGLGGYTF. The CDR3 DNA is TGTGCCAGCAGGACGACATTGACAGGGCTGGGTGGCTACACCTTC.